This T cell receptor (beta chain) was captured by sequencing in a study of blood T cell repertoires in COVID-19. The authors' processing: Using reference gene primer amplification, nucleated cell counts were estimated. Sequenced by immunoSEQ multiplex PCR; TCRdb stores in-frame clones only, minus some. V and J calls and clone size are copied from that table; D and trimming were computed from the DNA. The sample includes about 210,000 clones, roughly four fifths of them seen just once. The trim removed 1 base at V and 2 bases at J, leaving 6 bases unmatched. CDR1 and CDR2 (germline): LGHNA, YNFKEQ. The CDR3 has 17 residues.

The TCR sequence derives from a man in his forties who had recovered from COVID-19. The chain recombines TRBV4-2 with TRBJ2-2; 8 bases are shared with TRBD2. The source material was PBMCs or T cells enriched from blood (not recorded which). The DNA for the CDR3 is TGTGCCAGCAGCCAAGCCCTAGCGGGTTTTAACACCGGGGAGCTGTTTTTT. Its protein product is CASSQALAGFNTGELFF.